This T cell receptor (beta chain) was found in a study of PD-L1 blockade in urothelial cancer. Study-level information: A median blood sample held about 140,000 T cells and tens of thousands of unique TCRs.

Trimming removed 6 bases from V and 0 bases from J; junction bases left unmatched: 2. CDR3 length: 14 amino acids. Germline V gene data show CDR1 as ENHRY and CDR2 as SYGVKD. Between 1 and 8 samples, pretreatment and on-treatment, were given by each patient. This table comes from immunoSEQ multiplex PCR, and its TCRdb copy is limited to in-frame clones, with some not included. This repertoire shows approximately 51,000 clones, approximately 84% found once; its top ten account for around 15%. The J gene is TRBJ1-3, the V gene TRBV10-3; 7 bases match TRBD1. The receptor comes from a man in his 60s with urothelial cancer. Sequences were derived from PBMCs, sampled around atezolizumab (anti-PD-L1) treatment. The CDR3 here is CAISGDSSGNTIYF. The CDR3 bases are TGTGCCATCAGCGGGGACAGCTCTGGAAACACCATATATTTT.